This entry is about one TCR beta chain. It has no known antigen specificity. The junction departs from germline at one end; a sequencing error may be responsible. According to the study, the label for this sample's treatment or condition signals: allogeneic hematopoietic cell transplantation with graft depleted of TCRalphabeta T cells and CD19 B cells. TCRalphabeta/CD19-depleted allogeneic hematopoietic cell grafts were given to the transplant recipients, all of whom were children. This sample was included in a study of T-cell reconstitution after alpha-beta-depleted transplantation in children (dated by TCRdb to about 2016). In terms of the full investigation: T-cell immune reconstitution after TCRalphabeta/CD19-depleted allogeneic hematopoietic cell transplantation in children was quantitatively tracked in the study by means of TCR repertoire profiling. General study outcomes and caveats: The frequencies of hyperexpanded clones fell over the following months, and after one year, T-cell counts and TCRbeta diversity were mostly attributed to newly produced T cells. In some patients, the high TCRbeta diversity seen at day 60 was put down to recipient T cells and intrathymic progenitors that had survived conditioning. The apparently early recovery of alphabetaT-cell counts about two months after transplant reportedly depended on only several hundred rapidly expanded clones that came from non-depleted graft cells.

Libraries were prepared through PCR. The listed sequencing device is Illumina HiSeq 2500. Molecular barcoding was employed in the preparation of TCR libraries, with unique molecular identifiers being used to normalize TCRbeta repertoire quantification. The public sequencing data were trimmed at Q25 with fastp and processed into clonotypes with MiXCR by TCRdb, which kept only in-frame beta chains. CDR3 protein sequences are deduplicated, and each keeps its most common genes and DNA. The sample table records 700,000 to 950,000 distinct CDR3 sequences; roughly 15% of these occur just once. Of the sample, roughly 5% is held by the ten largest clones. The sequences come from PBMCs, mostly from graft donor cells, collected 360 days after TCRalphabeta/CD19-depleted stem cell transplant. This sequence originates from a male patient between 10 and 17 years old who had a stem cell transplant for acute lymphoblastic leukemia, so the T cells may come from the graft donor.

The nucleotide sequence reads as follows: TGTGCCAGCAACCTGGGAACCGCTTCCTTC. Translated, this is CASNLGTASF. The V gene is TRBV9 and the J gene is TRBJ1-2; no D gene call is confident. The CDR3 measures 10 amino acids from cysteine to phenylalanine. Kept here is only the CDR3 DNA, which spans 30 bases and is read in frame from base 1. CDR1 is given as SGDLS and CDR2 as YYNGEE, both from the germline V gene.